This is a list of T cell receptor beta chains from one sample in a study of read filtering for tumor transcriptome and immune sequencing. TCRdb redid the calling of the reads with MiXCR, one entry per CDR3 protein. The table lists some 41,000 distinct CDR3 sequences, roughly 10% of them singletons, with about 35% in the top ten. The material sequenced was a population of CD138-negative cells sorted from bone marrow. These receptors all come from a donor at least 40 years old with multiple myeloma. Each CDR3 is given with its conserved first and last residue. The order of the fields is clone size, D gene, J gene, V gene, CDR3 protein, CDR3 DNA. D genes are given only for firm matches. The listing skips clone size in some rows; elsewhere it reads once, few, many or a size class.

many,.,TRBJ1-5,TRBV10-2,CASSEFGLDQPQHF,TGCGCCAGCAGTGAGTTCGGGCTTGATCAGCCCCAGCATTTT
medium-sized,TRBD1,TRBJ2-7,TRBV27,CASSLTGALTYEQYF,TGTGCCAGCAGCTTGACAGGGGCCCTCACCTACGAGCAGTACTTC
many,TRBD1,TRBJ1-4,TRBV28,CASSSDRRNEKLFF,TGTGCCAGCAGCTCGGACAGGAGAAATGAAAAACTGTTTTTT
many,.,TRBJ2-7,TRBV4-1,CASSPEAQKPYEQYF,TGCGCCAGCAGCCCCGAGGCCCAGAAACCCTACGAGCAGTACTTC
many,.,TRBJ2-1,TRBV7-9,CASSPAREGEQFF,TGTGCCAGCAGCCCGGCCCGAGAAGGTGAGCAGTTCTTC
many,TRBD1,TRBJ1-1,TRBV6-5,CASSYNSGQGRTIEAFF,TGTGCCAGCAGTTACAACTCCGGACAGGGGCGCACCATTGAAGCTTTCTTT
.,.,TRBJ2-6,TRBV2,CASKQRVGANVLTF,TGTGCCAGCAAGCAACGGGTCGGGGCCAACGTCCTGACGTTC
many,.,TRBJ2-5,TRBV3-1,CASRYDQGNEETQYF,TGTGCCAGCAGGTACGATCAGGGGAATGAAGAGACCCAGTACTTC
many,TRBD1,TRBJ1-2,TRBV6-5,CASSYSQGFGYTF,TGTGCCAGCAGTTACTCACAGGGGTTTGGCTACACCTTC
few,.,TRBJ2-5,TRBV6-2/TRBV6-3,CASRRQEFQETQYF,TGTGCCAGCAGAAGACAGGAGTTCCAAGAGACCCAGTACTTC
.,.,TRBJ1-1,TRBV11-2,CASSVNWGEAFF,TGTGCCAGCAGCGTTAATTGGGGAGAAGCTTTCTTT
many,.,TRBJ2-1,TRBV20-1,CSATSRNEQFF,TGCAGCGCCACTAGCCGCAATGAGCAGTTCTTC
few,TRBD1,TRBJ2-3,TRBV11-2,CASSGPGQGRTDTQYF,TGTGCCAGCAGCGGTCCGGGACAGGGTCGAACAGATACGCAGTATTTT
few,.,TRBJ2-2,TRBV5-1,CASSDPGLAYTGELFF,TGCGCCAGCAGCGACCCGGGCCTCGCCTACACCGGGGAGCTGTTTTTT
many,.,TRBJ2-4,TRBV3-1,CASSQNAGAKNIQYF,TGTGCCAGCAGCCAGAACGCGGGAGCCAAAAACATTCAGTACTTC
many,.,TRBJ2-5,TRBV7-9,CASSFAGTFIETQYF,TGTGCCAGCAGCTTTGCCGGGACGTTCATCGAGACCCAGTACTTC
many,.,TRBJ2-3,TRBV24-1,CATSDRAEGTDTQYF,TGTGCCACCAGTGATAGGGCAGAAGGCACAGATACGCAGTATTTT
many,.,TRBJ2-7,TRBV6-5,CASTGQGDEQYF,TGTGCCAGCACGGGCCAGGGCGACGAGCAGTACTTC
many,.,TRBJ1-1,TRBV25-1,CASSVGDLEAFF,TGTGCCAGCAGTGTAGGGGACCTTGAGGCTTTCTTT
many,.,TRBJ1-4,TRBV6-1,CASSEVALLVEKLFF,TGTGCCAGCAGTGAAGTGGCATTGCTGGTTGAAAAACTGTTTTTT
many,TRBD2,TRBJ2-1,TRBV15,CATSSAVLAASSYNGQFF,TGTGCCACCAGCAGTGCGGTACTAGCGGCGAGCTCCTACAATGGGCAGTTCTTC
.,.,TRBJ1-1,TRBV5-1,CASSWGDGGVVTEASF,TGCGCCAGCAGCTGGGGGGACGGGGGGGTTGTCACTGAAGCTTCCTTT
.,.,TRBJ2-4,TRBV10-1,CASSGQGRNIQYF,TGCGCCAGCAGTGGTCAGGGGAGAAACATTCAGTACTTC
many,.,TRBJ2-7,TRBV6-6,CASTDRAGAAYEQYF,TGTGCCAGCACGGACCGGGCGGGGGCTGCCTACGAGCAGTACTTC
many,.,TRBJ2-5,TRBV7-9,CASSLRGQTIPAQYF,TGTGCCAGCAGCTTACGTGGACAGACAATTCCGGCCCAGTACTTC
few,.,TRBJ2-2,TRBV7-2,CAGSFIGGELFF,TGTGCCGGCAGCTTCATAGGCGGGGAGCTGTTTTTT
many,.,TRBJ2-1,TRBV5-1,CASTLGGGYNEQFF,TGCGCCAGCACCTTGGGAGGTGGCTACAATGAGCAGTTCTTC
many,TRBD1,TRBJ2-7,TRBV7-9,CASSVAGTASYEQYF,TGTGCCAGCAGCGTAGCCGGGACAGCGAGCTACGAGCAGTACTTC
medium-sized,.,TRBJ2-1,TRBV7-9,CASSPGRDEQFF,TGTGCCAGCAGCCCTGGAAGAGATGAGCAGTTCTTC
.,.,TRBJ2-1,TRBV19,CASSPSTSYNEQFF,TGTGCCAGTAGTCCGTCGACTAGCTACAATGAGCAGTTCTTC
many,.,TRBJ1-5,TRBV20-1,CSASTPYGNQPQHF,TGCAGTGCTAGCACTCCATATGGCAATCAGCCCCAGCATTTT
many,.,TRBJ2-5,TRBV28,CATNTGHLEETQYF,TGTGCCACCAACACGGGGCACCTCGAAGAGACCCAGTACTTC
.,.,TRBJ2-1,TRBV6-5,CASSRGGQALSYELFF,TGTGCCAGCAGTCGCGGGGGACAGGCACTGTCATACGAGCTGTTCTTC
many,.,TRBJ2-7,TRBV29-1,CSAGGDYEQYF,TGCAGCGCCGGGGGAGATTACGAGCAGTACTTC
many,.,TRBJ1-6,TRBV12-3/TRBV12-4,CASIGGLDSPLHF,TGTGCCAGCATTGGAGGGTTGGATTCACCCCTCCACTTT
many,TRBD1,TRBJ1-5,TRBV12-5,CASGSQLQGGPQHF,TGTGCTAGTGGTTCGCAACTCCAGGGGGGGCCCCAGCATTTT
many,TRBD1,TRBJ2-2,TRBV29-1,CSVRQGLTTGELFF,TGCAGCGTAAGACAGGGTCTGACCACCGGGGAGCTGTTTTTT
many,TRBD2,TRBJ2-1,TRBV10-3,CAIRRGENNEQFF,TGTGCCATCAGGCGGGGGGAAAACAATGAGCAGTTCTTC
many,.,TRBJ2-1,TRBV6-5,CASSYHNEQFF,TGTGCCAGCAGTTACCACAATGAGCAGTTCTTC
many,TRBD2,TRBJ2-3,TRBV11-3,CASSLGLAGSTQYF,TGTGCCAGCAGCTTGGGACTAGCGGGGTCTACGCAGTATTTT
many,.,TRBJ2-1,TRBV3-1,CASSQTQGVTLF,TGTGCCAGCAGCCAAACACAGGGAGTTACGCTCTTC
many,.,TRBJ2-5,TRBV18,CASSPRGDSQETQYF,TGTGCCAGCTCACCACGCGGCGACTCTCAAGAGACCCAGTACTTC
many,.,TRBJ2-3,TRBV11-2,CASTQTGPRTDTQYF,TGTGCCAGCACCCAGACTGGGCCGCGCACAGATACGCAGTATTTT
many,.,TRBJ2-2,TRBV7-9,CASSLSATDTGELFF,TGTGCCAGCAGCTTATCGGCAACAGACACCGGGGAGCTGTTTTTT
many,.,TRBJ1-4,TRBV24-1,CATSGGATNEKLFF,TGTGCCACCAGTGGTGGAGCAACTAATGAAAAACTGTTTTTT
many,.,TRBJ1-1,TRBV9,CASSSGGGAAGNTEAFF,TGTGCCAGCAGCTCCGGGGGCGGGGCCGCCGGGAACACTGAAGCTTTCTTT
.,.,TRBJ2-1,TRBV11-2,CASSLVGGGQGEQFF,TGTGCCAGCAGCTTAGTGGGGGGGGGCCAGGGGGAGCAGTTCTTC
many,.,TRBJ2-2,TRBV7-9,CASEDTGELFF,TGTGCCAGCGAGGACACCGGGGAGCTGTTTTTT
many,.,TRBJ2-3,TRBV12-3/TRBV12-4,CASSPRLDSTDTQYF,TGTGCCAGCAGTCCCCGACTAGATTCAACAGATACGCAGTATTTT
many,.,TRBJ1-5,TRBV28,CASSSPGLGDQPQHF,TGTGCCAGCAGTTCCCCCGGCCTGGGGGATCAGCCCCAGCATTTT
many,.,TRBJ1-5,TRBV27,CASAMGARQPQHF,TGTGCCAGCGCCATGGGGGCGCGTCAGCCCCAGCATTTT
many,.,TRBJ2-1,TRBV4-2,CASSQVSTGPYNEQFF,TGTGCCAGCAGCCAAGTCTCAACGGGGCCCTACAATGAGCAGTTCTTC
many,.,TRBJ2-7,TRBV7-2,CASSRGGSTPEQYF,TGTGCCAGCAGCCGAGGCGGGTCCACACCCGAGCAGTACTTC
few,TRBD2,TRBJ2-1,TRBV2,CASEPTSGAYNEQFF,TGTGCCAGCGAGCCTACTAGCGGGGCCTACAATGAGCAGTTCTTC
many,.,TRBJ1-1,TRBV7-9,CASSPGARAKAFF,TGTGCCAGCAGTCCTGGGGCCCGCGCTAAAGCTTTCTTT